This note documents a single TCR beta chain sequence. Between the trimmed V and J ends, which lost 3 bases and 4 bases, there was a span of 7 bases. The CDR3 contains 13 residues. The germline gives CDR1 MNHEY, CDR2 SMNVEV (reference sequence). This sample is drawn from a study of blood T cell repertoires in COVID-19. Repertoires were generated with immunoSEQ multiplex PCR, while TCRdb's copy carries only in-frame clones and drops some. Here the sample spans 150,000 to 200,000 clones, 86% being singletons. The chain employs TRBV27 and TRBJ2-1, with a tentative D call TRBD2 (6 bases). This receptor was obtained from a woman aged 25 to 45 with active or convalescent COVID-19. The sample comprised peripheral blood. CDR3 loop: CASSFGGYNEQFF. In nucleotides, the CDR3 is TGTGCCAGCAGTTTTGGGGGGTACAATGAGCAGTTCTTC.